This TCR beta chain was profiled in a study of human T cells and chemical hapten exposure. This clonotype has a handful of counts. The antigen remains unidentified. Study-wide findings and caveats: It was expanded TCRs that formed significantly more large CDR3 similarity clusters than controls did.

Time point specified: patch test 2, 6 weeks after DPC sensitization. Noted treatment: therapeutic diphenylcyclopropenone sensitization with weekly scalp DPC. TCRdb called the RACE reads again in MiXCR, with one record for every CDR3 protein. The sample lists over 85,000 distinct CDR3 sequences, about 9.3% occurring once. The sequence was obtained from a woman aged 40 to 49 with alopecia areata. Some clones in this sample may be carry-over from other donors' samples. Source: whole blood, taken in connection with sensitization to the hapten diphenylcyclopropenone (DPC).

This CDR3 is CASKDRGNNYEQYF. CDR3 sequence (DNA): TGTGCCAGTAAAGACAGGGGGAACAACTACGAGCAGTACTTC. The V and J genes are TRBV19 and TRBJ2-7, with 9 positions matching TRBD1. This CDR3 has 14 amino acids. CDR1 and CDR2 (germline): LNHDA, SQIVND (reference sequence). With V trimmed by 7 bases and J by 3 bases, 7 bases remained unmatched.